This T cell receptor (beta chain) was sequenced in a study of cytomegalovirus exposure and HLA in healthy donors. Turning to the study itself: The Caucasian-associated ancestry cluster held around 81% of some 420 genotyped donors.

This clone is a singleton in its sample. What it binds is unknown. PCR employed 60 Vbeta and 13 Jbeta primers. Some clones are missing from TCRdb's copy, which holds only in-frame ones; the method was immunoSEQ multiplex PCR. The data hold 210,000 or so clones, with just under 85% observed a single time. Though nominally healthy at sampling, donors likely had unrecorded immune exposures. Points from the study as a whole: Earlier results showed most TCR beta V segments being productive about 90% or about 30% of the time.

V was trimmed by 3 bases and J by 4 bases, leaving 9 bases between them. Germline V gives CDR1 SGHAT, CDR2 FQNNGV. The length of the CDR3 is 13 residues. The TCR comes from a woman aged 40 to 50 in good health and CMV-seronegative. Sequencing used PBMCs. V is TRBV11-2 and J is TRBJ1-1; a possible D gene is TRBD1 (6 bases). The DNA of the CDR3 is TGTGCCAGCAGCTTTGACAGGTTCACTGAAGCTTTCTTT. Encoded protein: CASSFDRFTEAFF.